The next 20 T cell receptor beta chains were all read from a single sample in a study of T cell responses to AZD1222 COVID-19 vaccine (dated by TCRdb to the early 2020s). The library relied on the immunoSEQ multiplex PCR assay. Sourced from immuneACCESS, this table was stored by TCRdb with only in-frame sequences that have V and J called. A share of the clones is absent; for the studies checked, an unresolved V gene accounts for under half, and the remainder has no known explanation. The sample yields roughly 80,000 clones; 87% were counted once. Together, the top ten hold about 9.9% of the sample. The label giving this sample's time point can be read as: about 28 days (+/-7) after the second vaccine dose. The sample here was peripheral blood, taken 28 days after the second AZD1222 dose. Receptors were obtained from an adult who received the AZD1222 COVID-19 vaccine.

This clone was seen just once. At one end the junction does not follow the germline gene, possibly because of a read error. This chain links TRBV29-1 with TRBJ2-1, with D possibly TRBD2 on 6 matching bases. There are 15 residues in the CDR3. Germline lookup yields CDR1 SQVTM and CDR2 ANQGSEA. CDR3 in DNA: TGCAGCGTTGATGTGTCCGTTTCAGCGGGCAATGGGCAGTTCTTC. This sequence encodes CSVDVSVSAGNGQFF.

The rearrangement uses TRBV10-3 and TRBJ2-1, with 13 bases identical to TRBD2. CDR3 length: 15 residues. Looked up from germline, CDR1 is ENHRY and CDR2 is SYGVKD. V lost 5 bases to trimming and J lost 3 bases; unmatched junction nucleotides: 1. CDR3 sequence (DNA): TGTGCCATCAGTACTAGCGGGGGGGACTACAATGAGCAGTTCTTC. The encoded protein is CAISTSGGDYNEQFF.

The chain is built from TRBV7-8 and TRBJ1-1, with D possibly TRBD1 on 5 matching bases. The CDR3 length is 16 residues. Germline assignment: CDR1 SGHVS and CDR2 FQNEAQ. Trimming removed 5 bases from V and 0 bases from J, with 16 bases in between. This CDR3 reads CASSLDRTSLNTEAFF. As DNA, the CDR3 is TGTGCCAGCAGCCTCGATCGGACAAGCCTGAACACTGAAGCTTTCTTT.

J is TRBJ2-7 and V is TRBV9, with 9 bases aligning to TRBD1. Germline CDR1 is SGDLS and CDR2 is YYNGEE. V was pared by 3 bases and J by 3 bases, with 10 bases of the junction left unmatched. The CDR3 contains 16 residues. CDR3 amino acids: CASSAGGGQGFYEQYF. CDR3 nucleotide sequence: TGTGCCAGCAGCGCTGGGGGGGGACAGGGCTTCTACGAGCAGTACTTC.

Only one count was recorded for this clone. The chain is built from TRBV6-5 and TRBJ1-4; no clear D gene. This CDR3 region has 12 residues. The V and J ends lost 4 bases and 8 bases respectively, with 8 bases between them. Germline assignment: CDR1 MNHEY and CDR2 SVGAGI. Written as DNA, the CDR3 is TGTGCCAGCAGTTCCTTGGGAGAAAAACTGTTTTTT. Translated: CASSSLGEKLFF.

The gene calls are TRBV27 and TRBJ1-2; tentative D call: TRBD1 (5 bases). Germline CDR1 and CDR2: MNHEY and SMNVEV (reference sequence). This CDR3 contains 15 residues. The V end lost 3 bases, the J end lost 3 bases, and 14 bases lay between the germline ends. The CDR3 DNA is TGTGCCAGCAGTTTCTCCAGGGTAGGGGACTATGGCTACACCTTC. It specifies CASSFSRVGDYGYTF.

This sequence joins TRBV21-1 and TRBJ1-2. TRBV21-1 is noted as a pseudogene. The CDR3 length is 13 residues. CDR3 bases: TGTGCCAGCAGCAAACAGGAGAACTATGGCTACACCTTC. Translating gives CASSKQENYGYTF.

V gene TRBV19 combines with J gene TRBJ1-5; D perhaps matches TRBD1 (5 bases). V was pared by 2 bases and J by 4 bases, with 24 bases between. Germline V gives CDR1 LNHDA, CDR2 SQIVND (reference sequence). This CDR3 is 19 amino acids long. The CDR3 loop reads CASSIIASGTSRPNQPQHF. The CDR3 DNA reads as TGTGCCAGTAGTATAATAGCCTCCGGGACGTCACGCCCTAATCAGCCCCAGCATTTT.

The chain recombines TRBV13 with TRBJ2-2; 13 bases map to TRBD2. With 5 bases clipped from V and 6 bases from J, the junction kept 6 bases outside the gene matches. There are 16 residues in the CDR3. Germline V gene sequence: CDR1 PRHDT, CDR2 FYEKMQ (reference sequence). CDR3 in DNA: TGTGCCAGCAGCGCCTCACTAGCGGGGGGGCCCGGGGAGCTGTTTTTT. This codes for CASSASLAGGPGELFF. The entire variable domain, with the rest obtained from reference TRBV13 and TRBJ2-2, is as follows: AAGVIQSPRHLIKEKRETATLKCYPIPRHDTVYWYQQGPGQDPQFLISFYEKMQSDKGSIPDRFSAQQFSDYHSELNMSSLELGDSALYFCASSASLAGGPGELFFGEGSRLTVL.

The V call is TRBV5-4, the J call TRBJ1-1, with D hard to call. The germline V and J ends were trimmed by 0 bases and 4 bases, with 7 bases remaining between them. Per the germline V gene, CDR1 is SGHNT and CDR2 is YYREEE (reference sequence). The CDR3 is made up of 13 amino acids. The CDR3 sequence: CASSLGGRTEAFF. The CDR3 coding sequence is TGTGCCAGCAGCTTGGGAGGGCGCACTGAAGCTTTCTTT.

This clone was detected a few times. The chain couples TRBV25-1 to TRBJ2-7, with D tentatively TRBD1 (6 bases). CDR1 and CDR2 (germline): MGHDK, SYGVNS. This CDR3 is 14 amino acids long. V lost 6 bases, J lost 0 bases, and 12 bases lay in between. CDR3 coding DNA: TGTGCCAGCAGCCCCTGGGACAACTCCTACGAGCAGTACTTC. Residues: CASSPWDNSYEQYF.

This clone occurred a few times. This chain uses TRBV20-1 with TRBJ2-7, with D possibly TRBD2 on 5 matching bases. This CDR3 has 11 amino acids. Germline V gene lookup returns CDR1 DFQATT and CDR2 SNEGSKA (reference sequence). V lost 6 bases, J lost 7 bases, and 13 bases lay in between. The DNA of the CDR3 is TGCAGTGCGTCGTATAGAGGGGAGCAGTACTTC. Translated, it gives CSASYRGEQYF.

CDR3 nucleotide sequence: TGTGCCAGCAGCTTCGGGATGGGAGGGGCCAACGTCCTGACTTTC. This gives the protein CASSFGMGGANVLTF. The chain combines TRBV5-6 with TRBJ2-6, with D perhaps TRBD2 (5 bases). V was cut by 2 bases and J by 4 bases, with 10 bases left in between. This CDR3 contains 15 residues. Looked up from germline, CDR1 is SGHDT and CDR2 is YYEEEE.

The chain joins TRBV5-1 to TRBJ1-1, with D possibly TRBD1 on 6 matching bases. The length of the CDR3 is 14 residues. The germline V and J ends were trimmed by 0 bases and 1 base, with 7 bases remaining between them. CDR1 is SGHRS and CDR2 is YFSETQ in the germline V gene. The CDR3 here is CASSLDRANTEAFF. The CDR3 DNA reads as TGCGCCAGCAGCTTGGACAGGGCGAACACTGAAGCTTTCTTT.

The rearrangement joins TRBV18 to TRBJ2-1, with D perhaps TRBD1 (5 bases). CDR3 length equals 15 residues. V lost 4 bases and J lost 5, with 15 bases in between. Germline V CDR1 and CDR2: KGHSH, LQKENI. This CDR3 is CASSRTRDGDNEQFF. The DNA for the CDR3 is TGTGCCAGCTCACGCACCAGGGATGGTGACAATGAGCAGTTCTTC.

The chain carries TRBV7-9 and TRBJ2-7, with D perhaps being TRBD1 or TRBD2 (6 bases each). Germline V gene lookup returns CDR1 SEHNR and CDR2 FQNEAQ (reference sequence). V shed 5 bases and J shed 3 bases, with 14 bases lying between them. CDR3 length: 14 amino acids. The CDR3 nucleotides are TGTGCCAGCAGCCGTGAGGGGGGAAACTACGAGCAGTACTTC. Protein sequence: CASSREGGNYEQYF.

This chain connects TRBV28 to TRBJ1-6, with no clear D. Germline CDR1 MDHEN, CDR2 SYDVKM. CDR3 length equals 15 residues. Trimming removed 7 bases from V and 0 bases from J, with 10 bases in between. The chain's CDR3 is CASMGALSYNSPLHF. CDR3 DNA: TGTGCCAGCATGGGTGCCCTCTCCTATAATTCACCCCTCCACTTT. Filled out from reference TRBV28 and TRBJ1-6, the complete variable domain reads DVKVTQSSRYLVKRTGEKVFLECVQDMDHENMFWYRQDPGLGLRLIYFSYDVKMKEKGDIPEGYSVSREKKERFSLILESASTNQTSMYLCASMGALSYNSPLHFGNGTRLTVT.

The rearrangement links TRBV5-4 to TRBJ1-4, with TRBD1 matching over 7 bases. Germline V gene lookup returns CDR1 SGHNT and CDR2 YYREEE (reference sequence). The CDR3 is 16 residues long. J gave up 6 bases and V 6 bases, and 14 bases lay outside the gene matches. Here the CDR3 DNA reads TGTGCCAGCACCGCCCGGGTCGGTGGGACAGATGAAAAACTGTTTTTT. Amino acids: CASTARVGGTDEKLFF.

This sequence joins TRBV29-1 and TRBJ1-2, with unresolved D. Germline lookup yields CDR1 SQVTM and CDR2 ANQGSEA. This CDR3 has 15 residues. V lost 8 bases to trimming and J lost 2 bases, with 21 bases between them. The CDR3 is CSPLGLMEYNYGYTF. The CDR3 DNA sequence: TGCAGCCCTCTGGGTTTGATGGAATACAACTATGGCTACACCTTC.

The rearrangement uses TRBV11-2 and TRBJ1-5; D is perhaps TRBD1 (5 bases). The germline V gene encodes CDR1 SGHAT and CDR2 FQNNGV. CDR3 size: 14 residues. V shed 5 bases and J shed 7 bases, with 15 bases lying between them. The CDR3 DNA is TGTGCCAGCAGCCCCATCGGCAGGGACCAGCCCCAGCATTTT. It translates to CASSPIGRDQPQHF.